Below are 32 T cell receptor beta chains sequenced from a single sample in a study of regulatory T cells in long-lasting Graves disease. Libraries of TCR beta came from iRepertoire HTBI primers plus Arm-PCR of CDR3 regions. TCRdb processed the multiplex PCR reads anew with MiXCR; each CDR3 protein has one entry. In the table there are 400,000 to 450,000 distinct CDR3 sequences, about 20% of which are singletons. The time point was: persistent/refractory GD, antithyroid drugs over 5 years with positive TRAb. Researchers made the TCR library from RNA that was extracted from PBMCs. The sequenced sample was peripheral blood mononuclear cells (PBMCs), obtained when the disease was refractory, from a patient treated with antithyroid drugs. These receptors were collected from a female donor with Graves disease.

The chain links TRBV6-2 or TRBV6-3 to TRBJ1-2; D is uncertain. Between the trimmed V and J ends, which lost 8 bases and 1 base, there was a span of 14 bases. The CDR3 consists of 14 residues. CDR1 is MNHEY, CDR2 SVGEGT, per germline. The chain's CDR3 is CASDAALFNYGYTF. The CDR3 nucleotides read TGTGCCAGCGACGCGGCCCTCTTTAACTATGGCTACACCTTC.

V usage is TRBV19 and J usage is TRBJ1-4; 9 bases are shared with TRBD1. There are 15 residues in the CDR3. CDR1 and CDR2 from the germline V gene are LNHDA and SQIVND (reference sequence). The ends lost 4 bases at V and 8 bases at J; junction bases unmatched: 8. The CDR3 nucleotides read TGTGCCAGTAGTAGAACAGGGGGCGTTGGAGAAAAACTGTTTTTT. Translating gives CASSRTGGVGEKLFF.

The chain employs TRBV6-1 and TRBJ2-1, with unresolved D. CDR1 is MNHNS and CDR2 is SASEGT in the germline V gene. This CDR3 contains 13 residues. V was clipped by 6 bases and J by 9 bases, with 15 bases between them. The CDR3 DNA reads TGTGCCAGCAGACATTTGGTCGGTTTTGAGCAGTTCTTC. Translation gives CASRHLVGFEQFF.

The chain combines TRBV5-1 with TRBJ2-5; the D is unclear. Germline loops: CDR1 SGHRS, CDR2 YFSETQ. Between the trimmed V and J ends, which lost 1 base and 5 bases, there was a span of 12 bases. The CDR3 runs 14 residues. CDR3 amino acids: CASSLKPAHETQYF. The CDR3 region has the DNA TGCGCCAGCAGCTTGAAACCTGCCCACGAGACCCAGTACTTC.

This clonotype was counted between two and nine times. The chain carries TRBV7-9 and TRBJ1-2; D gene ambiguous. The V gene lost 1 base and the J gene lost 8 bases, with 8 bases spanning the gap. The length of the CDR3 is 12 residues. The germline V gene has CDR1 SEHNR and CDR2 FQNEAQ (reference sequence). The CDR3 nucleotides are TGTGCCAGCAGCTTAGGGTCTTCCGGCTACACCTTC. Encoded protein: CASSLGSSGYTF.

The chain carries TRBV9 and TRBJ1-1; 7 bases agree with TRBD1. Germline lookup yields CDR1 SGDLS and CDR2 YYNGEE. This CDR3 contains 14 residues. V was pared by 0 bases and J by 3 bases, with 2 bases of the junction left unmatched. The CDR3 loop reads CASSVGDRYTEAFF. For the CDR3, the DNA is TGTGCCAGCAGCGTAGGGGACAGATACACTGAAGCTTTCTTT.

In its sample, this clonotype was seen once. The CDR3 coding sequence is TGTGCCAGCAGTTACCGAGGGGAAGAGGCTTTCTTT. This encodes CASSYRGEEAFF. This chain links TRBV7-2 with TRBJ1-1; tentative D call: TRBD1 (5 bases). Trimming removed 6 bases from V and 11 bases from J, with 16 bases in between. The CDR3 is made up of 12 amino acids. The germline V gene encodes CDR1 SGHTA and CDR2 FQGNSA.

This clonotype has a count of ten or more. The chain has TRBV12-3 or TRBV12-4 and TRBJ2-5, with 8 positions matching TRBD2. This CDR3 contains 14 residues. V dropped 6 bases and J dropped 1; count of bases not matched to a gene: 4. CDR3 sequence: CASSQSGGQETQYF. CDR3 DNA sequence: TGTGCCAGCAGCCAAAGCGGGGGCCAAGAGACCCAGTACTTC.

The gene calls are TRBV30 and TRBJ2-7; D possibly corresponds to TRBD1 (6 bases). Trimming took 0 bases from V and 3 from J, leaving 12 bases between them. Germline CDR1 GTSNPN, CDR2 SVGIG (reference sequence). The CDR3 is made up of 14 amino acids. The DNA for the CDR3 is TGTGCCTGGAGTGTAATACAGGGTGTCTACGAGCAGTACTTC. It translates to CAWSVIQGVYEQYF.

The chain recombines TRBV19 with TRBJ2-7; tentative D call: TRBD1 (6 bases). The CDR3 extends over 15 amino acids. Germline assignment: CDR1 LNHDA and CDR2 SQIVND (reference sequence). The ends were cut back, 5 bases at V and 0 bases at J, with 14 bases in the middle. The CDR3 is CASSRYSDSSYEQYF. CDR3 DNA: TGTGCCAGTAGTCGGTATTCGGACAGCTCCTACGAGCAGTACTTC.

This clonotype was seen ten or more times. CDR3 amino acids: CAWSVGGDQPQHF. CDR3 nucleotides: TGTGCCTGGAGTGTCGGGGGGGATCAGCCCCAGCATTTT. The chain uses TRBV30 and TRBJ1-5, with D tentatively TRBD1 (5 bases). The CDR3 runs to 13 residues. From germline, CDR1 is GTSNPN and CDR2 SVGIG (reference sequence). V dropped 0 bases and J dropped 5 bases, with 8 bases sitting between them.

This clonotype has only a few counts. CDR3 region: CAISKGNTGNTGELFF. CDR3 in DNA: TGTGCCATCAGTAAGGGGAACACTGGAAACACCGGGGAGCTGTTTTTT. The genes are TRBV10-3 and TRBJ2-2, with D possibly being TRBD1 (5 bases). The length of the CDR3 is 16 residues. Germline-derived CDR1 and CDR2 are ENHRY and SYGVKD. Between the trimmed V and J ends, which lost 5 bases and 2 bases, there was a span of 15 bases.

The chain has TRBV5-1 and TRBJ2-5, with D possibly being TRBD1 (5 bases). There are 16 residues in the CDR3. V lost 0 bases and J 2 bases, leaving 14 bases between the germline ends. Germline V lookup: CDR1 SGHRS, CDR2 YFSETQ. The CDR3 spells CASSLGPRDRQETQYF. CDR3 bases: TGCGCCAGCAGCTTGGGGCCACGAGACAGACAAGAGACCCAGTACTTC.

This clonotype was counted between two and nine times. V gene TRBV12-3 or TRBV12-4 combines with J gene TRBJ1-4; D call uncertain. The CDR3 has 14 residues. V lost 5 bases to trimming and J lost 8 bases, with 15 bases between them. DNA of the CDR3: TGTGCCAGCAGTCCGTTTTGGAGGCGGGAAAAACTGTTTTTT. Its translation is CASSPFWRREKLFF.

This clonotype was detected only a few times. The chain joins TRBV7-9 to TRBJ1-6; D possibly corresponds to TRBD1 (5 bases). V was clipped by 5 bases and J by 4 bases, with 12 bases between them. Germline CDR1 SEHNR, CDR2 FQNEAQ (reference sequence). The CDR3 loop spans 15 amino acids. The CDR3: CASSRRDRYNSPLHF. CDR3 in DNA: TGTGCCAGCAGCCGACGGGACCGATATAATTCACCCCTCCACTTT.

The chain has TRBV7-9 and TRBJ1-1, with D hard to call. The CDR3 runs 14 residues. The V gene lost 4 bases and the J gene lost 0 bases, with 9 bases spanning the gap. Germline V gene lookup returns CDR1 SEHNR and CDR2 FQNEAQ (reference sequence). The CDR3 here is CASSSGIMNTEAFF. The CDR3 region has the DNA TGTGCCAGCAGCTCGGGCATAATGAACACTGAAGCTTTCTTT.

This clonotype was found many times. The chain couples TRBV12-3 or TRBV12-4 to TRBJ2-5; D possibly corresponds to TRBD1 (5 bases). Trimming left V 6 bases short and J 4 bases short, with 21 bases between. The CDR3 runs 16 residues. CDR3: CASSPLRSAQGETQYF. CDR3 DNA sequence: TGTGCCAGCAGCCCCCTCCGGAGCGCCCAGGGAGAGACCCAGTACTTC.

This clonotype was seen many times. The V gene is TRBV3-1, the J gene TRBJ1-1; 10 bases align to TRBD1. From germline, CDR1 is LGHDT and CDR2 YNNKEL (reference sequence). Germline trimming cut 5 bases from V and 4 bases from J; bases unmatched to any gene: 1. The CDR3 totals 13 residues. CDR3 loop: CASSRTGGTEAFF. The CDR3 DNA follows: TGTGCCAGCAGCAGGACAGGGGGCACTGAAGCTTTCTTT.

This clonotype was picked up a small number of times. The rearrangement joins TRBV3-1 to TRBJ2-2; D possibly corresponds to TRBD2 (5 bases). V was cut by 3 bases and J by 7 bases, with 12 bases left in between. CDR3 length: 14 residues. Germline CDR1 and CDR2: LGHDT and YNNKEL (reference sequence). CDR3 sequence (DNA): TGTGCCAGCAGCCATAGCGTCTTCGACGGGGAGCTGTTTTTT. Its protein product is CASSHSVFDGELFF.

This clonotype has a count of ten or more. V usage is TRBV5-1 and J usage is TRBJ1-1; no definite D call. V was trimmed by 1 base and J by 0 bases, leaving 7 bases between them. Germline V gene lookup returns CDR1 SGHRS and CDR2 YFSETQ. The CDR3 sequence is 14 residues long. CDR3 sequence: CASSLTQMNTEAFF. The CDR3, as DNA: TGCGCCAGCAGCTTGACGCAGATGAACACTGAAGCTTTCTTT. Full variable domain (remainder filled in from reference TRBV5-1 and TRBJ1-1): KAGVTQTPRYLIKTRGQQVTLSCSPISGHRSVSWYQQTPGQGLQFLFEYFSETQRNKGNFPGRFSGRQFSNSRSEMNVSTLELGDSALYLCASSLTQMNTEAFFGQGTRLTVV.

This clonotype was counted ten times or more. This sequence joins TRBV27 and TRBJ1-5; the D gene is possibly TRBD1 (5 bases). Trimming pared 7 bases from V and 1 base from J, leaving 17 bases between. The CDR3 spans 16 residues. Germline CDR1 reads MNHEY; CDR2 reads SMNVEV (reference sequence). CDR3 in DNA: TGTGCCAGCAACCCCTGGGGGGGGGAGAGCAATCAGCCCCAGCATTTT. It specifies CASNPWGGESNQPQHF.

This clonotype has just a few counts. The chain uses TRBV20-1 and TRBJ1-1; no clear D. Germline lookup yields CDR1 DFQATT and CDR2 SNEGSKA (reference sequence). V was cut by 1 base and J by 5 bases, with 8 bases left in between. The CDR3 contains 12 residues. CDR3 DNA sequence: TGCAGTGCTAGAGGTGTGGGAACTGAAGCTTTCTTT. Encoded protein: CSARGVGTEAFF.

The CDR3 DNA is TGTGCCAGCAGCGTAGGGGTAGCGGGAGTTGACAATGAGCAGTTCTTC. This gives the protein CASSVGVAGVDNEQFF. The rearrangement uses TRBV9 and TRBJ2-1, with 9 bases matching TRBD2. The CDR3 covers 16 residues. CDR1 is SGDLS and CDR2 is YYNGEE in the germline V gene. With V trimmed by 0 bases and J by 5 bases, 6 bases remained unmatched.

The V gene is TRBV6-1, the J gene TRBJ2-3; D is ambiguous. Germline CDR1 and CDR2: MNHNS and SASEGT. V gave up 1 base and J gave up 4 bases, with 6 bases separating them. The CDR3 has 13 residues. The CDR3 reads CASSEGPPDTQYF. In DNA, the CDR3 is TGTGCCAGCAGTGAAGGTCCACCAGATACGCAGTATTTT.

This clonotype was picked up many times. The chain couples TRBV20-1 to TRBJ1-6; D gene unclear. The CDR3 is made up of 14 amino acids. The V and J ends lost 3 bases and 6 bases respectively, with 12 bases between them. Germline lookup yields CDR1 DFQATT and CDR2 SNEGSKA (reference sequence). CDR3 loop: CSASASDGNSPLHF. As DNA, the CDR3 is TGCAGTGCTAGCGCCTCGGACGGTAATTCACCCCTCCACTTT.

This clonotype showed up just a few times. The chain employs TRBV7-9 and TRBJ2-2; 11 bases are a match to TRBD2. With 5 bases clipped from V and 4 bases from J, the junction kept 6 bases outside the gene matches. This CDR3 is built from 16 residues. Germline CDR1 reads SEHNR; CDR2 reads FQNEAQ (reference sequence). CDR3 amino acids: CASSKTGTSGTGELFF. In DNA, the CDR3 is TGTGCCAGCAGCAAAACCGGGACTAGCGGCACCGGGGAGCTGTTTTTT.

With respect to this clonotype: Sequence at one end of the junction differs from germline and may be a read error. This chain joins TRBV2 and TRBJ1-1; unclear D gene. The CDR3 is 13 residues long. CDR1 is SNHLY, CDR2 FYNNEI, per germline. The CDR3 region has the DNA TGTGCCACCAGTGAAGATCGGAACACTGAAGCTTTCTTT. It codes for CATSEDRNTEAFF.

The chain is built from TRBV7-2 and TRBJ2-3, with 7 nucleotides matching TRBD2. CDR3 length: 15 amino acids. V gave up 1 base and J gave up 4 bases; unmatched junction bases: 5. Per germline, CDR1 SGHTA and CDR2 FQGNSA. The CDR3 coding sequence is TGTGCCAGCAGCTTAGGACTAGCTGGTCCAGATACGCAGTATTTT. Translation gives CASSLGLAGPDTQYF.

V is TRBV6-2 or TRBV6-3 and J is TRBJ2-7, with TRBD1 identical over 7 bases. The CDR3 consists of 12 residues. Unmatched junction bases numbered 8, after V lost 10 bases and J lost 5 bases. Germline V gives CDR1 MNHEY, CDR2 SVGEGT. The CDR3 DNA is TGTGCCACCCGCGACAGGGACCACGAGCAGTACTTC. It specifies CATRDRDHEQYF.

This clonotype appeared a few times. DNA of the CDR3: TGTGCCAGTAGTATACGAGGGAGGGCTCTGCCGAACACCGGGGAGCTGTTTTTT. Translated: CASSIRGRALPNTGELFF. The gene calls are TRBV19 and TRBJ2-2; 7 bases fit TRBD2. Germline assignment: CDR1 LNHDA and CDR2 SQIVND (reference sequence). The junction had 9 bases not matched to a gene; V was cut back by 2 bases and J by 0 bases. This CDR3 has 18 amino acids.

The chain employs TRBV2 and TRBJ1-1; D gene uncertain. V was cut by 7 bases and J by 11 bases, with 17 bases left in between. Germline V gene data show CDR1 as SNHLY and CDR2 as FYNNEI. This CDR3 comprises 12 residues. CDR3 amino acids: CASTRRTPGAFF. CDR3 bases: TGTGCCAGCACTCGGCGGACTCCTGGTGCTTTCTTT.

This clonotype was counted ten times or more. This chain joins TRBV7-6 and TRBJ2-5; tentatively, D is TRBD1 (7 bases). Trimming took off 4 bases at V and 2 bases at J, with 14 bases between the two ends. The CDR3 runs to 15 residues. The germline V gene encodes CDR1 SGHVS and CDR2 FNYEAQ. The CDR3 sequence: CASSWRTGLQETQYF. The CDR3 DNA follows: TGTGCCAGCAGCTGGCGGACAGGACTACAAGAGACCCAGTACTTC.